The 23 T cell receptor beta chains below come from one sample, sequenced in a study of identical twins. TCRdb ran MiXCR on the 5' RACE reads and lists one entry per CDR3 protein. The sample carries roughly 350,000 distinct CDR3 sequences, about 12% recorded once. This sample also belongs to another study, concerning yellow fever vaccine responses in identical twins.

Sequenced material: CD8+ T cells sorted from blood. These receptors originate from a woman aged 18-30 years in good health.

The chain carries TRBV5-6 and TRBJ2-5; D might be TRBD1 (6 bases). Germline lookup yields CDR1 SGHDT and CDR2 YYEEEE. The CDR3 runs 13 residues. Trimming took off 2 bases at V and 5 bases at J, with 10 bases between the two ends. CDR3 sequence reads: CASSFWGRETQYF. CDR3 nucleotides: TGTGCCAGCAGCTTTTGGGGGCGGGAGACCCAGTACTTC.

The chain combines TRBV28 with TRBJ2-7; D could derive from TRBD1 or TRBD2 (5 bases each). This CDR3 comprises 15 residues. The V gene's germline CDR1 is MDHEN and CDR2 SYDVKM. V dropped 2 bases and J dropped 4 bases, with 15 bases sitting between them. The CDR3 region is CASSLSGTVTYEQYF. For the CDR3, the DNA is TGTGCCAGCAGTTTAAGTGGGACGGTGACATACGAGCAGTACTTC.

This chain joins TRBV27 and TRBJ2-7; 8 bases are shared with TRBD1. The CDR3 extends over 16 amino acids. V lost 6 bases, J lost 0 bases, and 10 bases stayed unmatched. The germline CDR1 and CDR2 sequences are MNHEY and SMNVEV (reference sequence). The chain's CDR3 is CASSPSTGDLSYEQYF. In DNA, the CDR3 is TGTGCCAGCAGCCCTTCGACAGGGGACCTCTCCTACGAGCAGTACTTC.

This clonotype was recorded many times. The chain links TRBV4-1 to TRBJ1-2, with D perhaps matching TRBD1 (6 bases). The germline V and J ends were trimmed by 4 bases and 7 bases, with 13 bases remaining between them. CDR1 and CDR2 from the germline V gene are MGHRA and YSYEKL. The CDR3 is 13 amino acids. The CDR3 DNA is TGCGCCAGCAGCCCGTCGTACAGGGCTGGCTACACCTTC. Translating gives CASSPSYRAGYTF.

This clonotype has only a few counts. The J gene is TRBJ2-1, the V gene TRBV7-8; D is ambiguous. Germline V gene sequence: CDR1 SGHVS, CDR2 FQNEAQ. Between the trimmed V and J ends, which lost 5 bases and 7 bases, there was a span of 15 bases. CDR3 length equals 14 residues. CDR3 sequence reads: CASSRGPPGNEQFF. CDR3 nucleotides: TGTGCCAGCAGCCGAGGACCCCCTGGGAATGAGCAGTTCTTC.

This clonotype was counted a few times. The chain links TRBV15 to TRBJ2-2, with 11 bases lining up with TRBD1. Germline CDR1 is LNHNV and CDR2 is YYDKDF (reference sequence). V gave up 5 bases and J gave up 5 bases; unmatched junction bases: 4. This CDR3 comprises 15 residues. CDR3: CATSEDRGLTGELFF. CDR3 DNA: TGTGCCACCAGCGAGGACAGGGGGCTTACCGGGGAGCTGTTTTTT.

In its sample, this clonotype was seen many times. The gene calls are TRBV7-9 and TRBJ2-1; perhaps TRBD2 as D (5 bases). The V end was cut by 3 bases, the J end by 6 bases, with 6 bases between. The CDR3 is 12 amino acids. From germline, CDR1 is SEHNR and CDR2 FQNEAQ (reference sequence). The chain's CDR3 is CASSFTSNEQFF. The CDR3 DNA follows: TGTGCCAGCAGCTTCACTAGCAATGAGCAGTTCTTC.

This chain links TRBV28 with TRBJ2-1; 8 bases map to TRBD2. CDR1 is MDHEN, CDR2 SYDVKM, per germline. The V gene end was trimmed by 2 bases and the J gene end by 2 bases; junction bases not matched to a gene: 8. The CDR3 contains 17 residues. The CDR3 spells CASSLGARAGAYNEQFF. DNA for the CDR3: TGTGCCAGCAGTTTAGGGGCGCGAGCGGGAGCCTACAATGAGCAGTTCTTC.

This sequence joins TRBV9 and TRBJ2-3; D not resolved. Trimming left V 0 bases short and J 2 bases short, with 19 bases between. This CDR3 contains 18 residues. Germline values: CDR1 SGDLS, CDR2 YYNGEE. The CDR3 here is CASSVGPGAPRNTDTQYF. In nucleotides, the CDR3 is TGTGCCAGCAGCGTAGGTCCAGGAGCCCCGAGGAACACAGATACGCAGTATTTT.

This clonotype was picked up many times. The chain combines TRBV4-1 with TRBJ2-3; unclear D gene. The germline V gene encodes CDR1 MGHRA and CDR2 YSYEKL. The CDR3 runs to 15 residues. Trimming cost V 0 bases and J 5 bases, with 12 bases left between them. The CDR3 sequence is CASSQEKTTGDTQYF. In nucleotides, the CDR3 is TGCGCCAGCAGCCAAGAGAAGACCACTGGAGATACGCAGTATTTT.

This clonotype was found a few times. The chain is built from TRBV15 and TRBJ1-4, with 8 bases lining up with TRBD1. Trimming took 5 bases from V and 2 from J; bases not matched to a gene: 4. This CDR3 spans 15 amino acids. From germline, CDR1 is LNHNV and CDR2 YYDKDF (reference sequence). The CDR3 loop is CATSRQGATNEKLFF. For the CDR3, the DNA is TGTGCCACCAGCCGGCAGGGGGCTACTAATGAAAAACTGTTTTTT.

This clonotype occurred a few times. V gene TRBV20-1 combines with J gene TRBJ2-7; 9 positions match TRBD1. The CDR3 totals 13 residues. From germline, CDR1 is DFQATT and CDR2 SNEGSKA (reference sequence). Germline trimming cut 4 bases from V and 5 bases from J; bases unmatched to any gene: 6. CDR3 sequence (DNA): TGCAGTGCTAAAGAACAGGGGGCCAACGAGCAGTACGTC. Amino acids: CSAKEQGANEQYV.

There are a few counts of this clonotype. The rearrangement joins TRBV7-9 to TRBJ1-1; TRBD1 might be the D (5 bases). Germline V gene lookup returns CDR1 SEHNR and CDR2 FQNEAQ (reference sequence). The length of the CDR3 is 13 residues. With 1 base removed from V and 7 bases from J, the gap between germline ends came to 10 bases. CDR3 DNA sequence: TGTGCCAGCAGCTTAGGGGGGGGTGATGAAGCTTTCTTT. Its protein product is CASSLGGGDEAFF.

This clonotype was observed a handful of times. The chain recombines TRBV12-3 or TRBV12-4 with TRBJ2-3; TRBD2 matches 8 bases. V lost 6 bases, J lost 5 bases, and 25 bases stayed unmatched. The CDR3 consists of 20 residues. The CDR3 loop is CASSPVGSAGAPGGRDTQYF. CDR3 DNA: TGTGCCAGCAGCCCCGTGGGGTCAGCGGGGGCCCCGGGGGGTAGAGATACGCAGTATTTT.

This clonotype was observed many times. The chain recombines TRBV6-2 or TRBV6-3 with TRBJ2-2; tentative D call: TRBD2 (6 bases). The germline V gene encodes CDR1 MNHEY and CDR2 SVGEGT. V lost 7 bases, J lost 4 bases, and 13 bases lay in between. This CDR3 is 14 amino acids long. The CDR3 DNA is TGTGCCAGCACGCGGGACTCCAGCACCGGGGAGCTGTTTTTT. Residues: CASTRDSSTGELFF.

This clonotype was detected many times. The chain couples TRBV29-1 to TRBJ1-2; 11 nucleotides match TRBD1. The J segment lost 5 bases and the V segment lost 0 bases, leaving 2 bases of the junction unmatched. Germline-derived CDR1 and CDR2 are SQVTM and ANQGSEA. The CDR3 consists of 14 residues. CDR3 bases: TGCAGCGTTGAAGAAGGGACAGGGGGTTATGGCTACACCTTC. Its protein product is CSVEEGTGGYGYTF.

The rearrangement joins TRBV2 to TRBJ2-1; TRBD1 agrees at 8 bases. V lost 11 bases and J lost 0; bases outside the gene matches: 9. This CDR3 is built from 15 residues. Looked up from germline, CDR1 is SNHLY and CDR2 is FYNNEI. This chain's CDR3 is CALRTGWNSYNEQFF. DNA for the CDR3: TGTGCCCTCCGGACAGGGTGGAACTCCTACAATGAGCAGTTCTTC.

There are a few counts of this clonotype. The V call is TRBV5-6, the J call TRBJ2-7; possible D gene TRBD1, 5 bases. The germline gives CDR1 SGHDT, CDR2 YYEEEE. V lost 0 bases, J lost 2 bases, and 9 bases lay in between. There are 14 residues in the CDR3. DNA of the CDR3: TGTGCCAGCAGCTTGGGACAGCAGACCTACGAGCAGTACGTC. This sequence encodes CASSLGQQTYEQYV.

J is TRBJ2-7 and V is TRBV5-1, with a possible D match to TRBD1 (6 bases). The CDR3 has 15 amino acids. Per the germline V gene, CDR1 is SGHRS and CDR2 is YFSETQ. With 4 bases removed from V and 4 bases from J, the gap between germline ends came to 18 bases. As DNA, the CDR3 is TGCGCCAGCAGCCCGGCGGTAGGGGGATTTTACGAGCAGTACGTC. Its translation: CASSPAVGGFYEQYV.

The J gene is TRBJ2-7, the V gene TRBV15; no clear D. Germline V lookup: CDR1 LNHNV, CDR2 YYDKDF (reference sequence). This CDR3 comprises 13 residues. Trimming left V 4 bases short and J 7 bases short, with 14 bases between. The DNA of the CDR3 is TGTGCCACCAGCACCGATTCAACGATAGAGCAGTACTTC. It is translated as CATSTDSTIEQYF.

In its sample, this clonotype was seen once. The junction shows a germline mismatch at one end, possibly a read error. The chain joins TRBV20-1 to TRBJ2-5, with TRBD1 identical over 9 bases. CDR1 is DFQATT and CDR2 is SNEGSKA in the germline V gene (reference sequence). The CDR3 covers 17 residues. The CDR3 spells CCARHRDRVYTHQTQYF. The CDR3 nucleotides are TGCTGTGCTAGACACCGGGACAGGGTTTACACTCACCAGACCCAGTACTTC.

This chain uses TRBV29-1 with TRBJ2-7, with a tentative D call TRBD1 (5 bases). The germline V and J ends were trimmed by 4 bases and 2 bases, with 15 bases remaining between them. The CDR3 is 14 residues long. Per germline, CDR1 SQVTM and CDR2 ANQGSEA. The CDR3 sequence is CSVGSLDTTYEQYF. The CDR3 nucleotides are TGCAGCGTTGGTTCCTTGGACACCACCTACGAGCAGTACTTC.

V gene TRBV7-8 combines with J gene TRBJ2-1; D is unclear. CDR1 SGHVS and CDR2 FQNEAQ come from the germline V gene. V gave up 2 bases and J gave up 3 bases, with 11 bases separating them. This CDR3 region has 15 residues. The CDR3 DNA reads as TGTGCCAGCAGCTTAAGCCCTAGTCTCTACAATGAGCAGTTCTTC. Translated, it gives CASSLSPSLYNEQFF.